This passage covers 20 T cell receptor beta chains from one sample sequenced in a study of identical twins. TCRdb redid the calling of the 5' RACE reads with MiXCR, one entry per CDR3 protein. The profile covers fewer than 450,000 distinct CDR3 sequences, with approximately 8.8% appearing a single time and roughly 8.7% taken by the ten largest. The sequencing sample was made of naive T cells sorted from blood. The receptors shown here come from a woman in her fifties or sixties in good health.

The sample holds a few counts of this clonotype. The J gene is TRBJ1-2, the V gene TRBV12-3 or TRBV12-4; no definite D call. Trimming removed 2 bases from V and 4 bases from J, with 8 bases in between. CDR3 length: 13 residues. CDR3 sequence reads: CASSLLNTYGYTF. The CDR3 DNA follows: TGTGCCAGCAGTTTATTGAACACCTATGGCTACACCTTC.

The chain has TRBV27 and TRBJ2-1; 8 nucleotides agree with TRBD2. Germline V lookup: CDR1 MNHEY, CDR2 SMNVEV (reference sequence). V lost 10 bases, J lost 4 bases, and 9 bases stayed unmatched. The CDR3 sequence is 14 residues long. As DNA, the CDR3 is TGTGCCACCTCCTTAGCGGGACTATACAATGAGCAGTTCTTC. Translating gives CATSLAGLYNEQFF.

This clonotype was detected only a few times. V is TRBV29-1 and J is TRBJ1-1, with D uncertain. V lost 7 bases, J lost 1 base, and 10 bases lay in between. Germline CDR1 and CDR2: SQVTM and ANQGSEA. This CDR3 is 12 amino acids long. CDR3 DNA sequence: TGCAGCGCCGGAGGTACGAACACTGAAGCTTTCTTT. Residues: CSAGGTNTEAFF.

The chain combines TRBV12-3 or TRBV12-4 with TRBJ2-5; D is unclear. The CDR3 is 13 amino acids. Trimming removed 3 bases from V and 10 bases from J, with 15 bases in between. CDR3 region: CASSFVLNWDQYF. DNA of the CDR3: TGTGCCAGCAGTTTCGTTCTGAATTGGGACCAGTACTTC.

This clonotype was detected ten times or more. This chain connects TRBV20-1 to TRBJ1-6, with D hard to call. This CDR3 spans 13 amino acids. Per germline, CDR1 DFQATT and CDR2 SNEGSKA (reference sequence). Trimming removed 3 bases from V and 6 bases from J, with 9 bases in between. DNA of the CDR3: TGCAGTGCTAGCGGCGACGCTAATTCACCCCTCCACTTT. Translating it yields CSASGDANSPLHF.

A few counts support this clonotype. The chain joins TRBV18 to TRBJ1-2; D is ambiguous. The length of the CDR3 is 14 residues. V dropped 6 bases and J dropped 8 bases, with 19 bases sitting between them. CDR1 and CDR2 from the germline V gene are KGHSH and LQKENI. The CDR3 region has the DNA TGTGCCAGCTCCTTCGAACTGAAGGCTCAAGGCTACACCTTC. As protein: CASSFELKAQGYTF.

This chain connects TRBV3-1 to TRBJ1-1, with D possibly being TRBD1 (5 bases). The V gene lost 2 bases and the J gene lost 1 base, with 8 bases spanning the gap. The germline CDR1 and CDR2 sequences are LGHDT and YNNKEL (reference sequence). This CDR3 spans 14 amino acids. The CDR3 bases are TGTGCCAGCAGCCAACCAGGGACGAACACTGAAGCTTTCTTT. Amino acid sequence: CASSQPGTNTEAFF.

V and J are TRBV2 and TRBJ2-7; D is unresolved. Germline V lookup: CDR1 SNHLY, CDR2 FYNNEI. This CDR3 has 12 amino acids. Deletions cut 5 bases from V and 7 bases from J, with 12 bases between. The chain's CDR3 is CASSFAGQEQYV. The CDR3 nucleotides are TGTGCCAGCAGTTTCGCAGGTCAGGAGCAGTACGTC.

This clonotype occurred many times. The V and J genes are TRBV6-5 and TRBJ2-2; D perhaps matches TRBD2 (6 bases). The germline CDR1 and CDR2 sequences are MNHEY and SVGAGI. The V and J ends lost 5 bases and 7 bases respectively, with 8 bases between them. The CDR3 is made up of 12 amino acids. CDR3 DNA sequence: TGTGCCAGCAGTAAGACTAGCGGGGAGCTGTTTTTT. The encoded protein is CASSKTSGELFF.

The chain recombines TRBV6-5 with TRBJ2-5; D might be TRBD2 (6 bases). Germline CDR1 MNHEY, CDR2 SVGAGI. The CDR3 consists of 15 residues. Trimming removed 7 bases at V and 1 base at J, with 16 bases between. The CDR3 sequence: CASKEGPDPQETQYF. The CDR3 DNA is TGTGCCAGCAAGGAGGGGCCGGACCCCCAAGAGACCCAGTACTTC.

This clonotype was seen a few times. The J gene is TRBJ2-5, the V gene TRBV20-1, with D hard to call. CDR3 size: 13 residues. The germline CDR1 and CDR2 sequences are DFQATT and SNEGSKA (reference sequence). The V end was cut by 4 bases, the J end by 5 bases, with 14 bases between. CDR3 protein: CSATLGDGETQYF. The DNA for the CDR3 is TGCAGTGCTACCCTAGGCGATGGGGAGACCCAGTACTTC.

The V gene is TRBV15, the J gene TRBJ2-1; TRBD2 matches 8 bases. CDR1 is LNHNV and CDR2 is YYDKDF in the germline V gene (reference sequence). V lost 7 bases to trimming and J lost 0 bases; unmatched junction nucleotides: 8. This CDR3 is built from 16 residues. The CDR3 reads CATKAGGPSSYNEQFF. CDR3 sequence (DNA): TGTGCCACCAAGGCGGGAGGCCCGAGCTCCTACAATGAGCAGTTCTTC.

This clonotype has just a few counts. This rearrangement joins TRBV20-1 to TRBJ2-1, with a tentative D call TRBD2 (5 bases). Germline loops: CDR1 DFQATT, CDR2 SNEGSKA (reference sequence). V was shortened by 3 bases and J by 5 bases, with 14 bases between the two germline ends. This CDR3 is 14 amino acids long. The CDR3 loop is CSASELAENNEQFF. As DNA, the CDR3 is TGCAGTGCTAGTGAGCTAGCCGAGAACAATGAGCAGTTCTTC.

V usage is TRBV25-1 and J usage is TRBJ1-5, with a possible D match to TRBD1 (5 bases). V was trimmed by 2 bases and J by 6 bases, leaving 14 bases between them. From germline, CDR1 is MGHDK and CDR2 SYGVNS. The CDR3 consists of 15 residues. CDR3 coding DNA: TGTGCCAGCAGTGAAAGTTCGGGGCGAGGTCAGCCCCAGCATTTT. This gives the protein CASSESSGRGQPQHF.

This clonotype was counted only a few times. V gene TRBV12-3 or TRBV12-4 combines with J gene TRBJ1-2, with a tentative D call TRBD1 (6 bases). The CDR3 loop spans 14 amino acids. V dropped 6 bases and J dropped 0 bases, with 11 bases sitting between them. CDR3 in amino acids: CASRYRDPNYGYTF. The CDR3 DNA sequence: TGTGCCAGCAGGTACAGGGACCCTAACTATGGCTACACCTTC.

This clonotype was counted at least ten times. V usage is TRBV12-3 or TRBV12-4 and J usage is TRBJ2-7, with D tentatively TRBD1 (5 bases). The ends were cut back, 2 bases at V and 2 bases at J, with 10 bases in the middle. The CDR3 contains 14 residues. As DNA, the CDR3 is TGTGCCAGCAGTTTAAGTCAGGGCCCCTACGAGCAGTACTTC. It yields the protein CASSLSQGPYEQYF.

This clonotype has ten or more counts. CDR3 coding DNA: TGTGCCTGGCGACCCCGCGGAACTTCTACCGGGGAGCTGTTTTTT. Translated: CAWRPRGTSTGELFF. V is TRBV30 and J is TRBJ2-2; D not certain. The V gene's germline CDR1 is GTSNPN and CDR2 SVGIG (reference sequence). This CDR3 is 15 amino acids long. Trimming removed 5 bases from V and 5 bases from J, with 18 bases in between.

This clonotype was seen at least ten times. The CDR3 nucleotides read TGCGCTAGTCAAGCTGGCGGGAGACCCCCCGAGACTACAGATGAGCAGTTCTTC. As protein: CASQAGGRPPETTDEQFF. This rearrangement joins TRBV10-2 to TRBJ2-1; 7 bases fit TRBD2. The V gene's germline CDR1 is WSHSY and CDR2 SAAADI. CDR3 size: 18 residues.

This clonotype has a count of ten or more. The rearrangement uses TRBV5-1 and TRBJ2-3; D possibly corresponds to TRBD2 (6 bases). This CDR3 region has 14 residues. Trimming pared 6 bases from V and 2 bases from J, leaving 13 bases between. In germline, CDR1 is SGHRS, CDR2 YFSETQ. CDR3 bases: TGCGCCAGCAAGTTTAGCGGATACACAGATACGCAGTATTTT. As protein: CASKFSGYTDTQYF.

This clonotype has at least ten counts. CDR3 sequence reads: CASSPPGLAGYQETQYF. As DNA, the CDR3 is TGTGCCAGCTCACCACCGGGACTAGCAGGGTACCAAGAGACCCAGTACTTC. The chain joins TRBV18 to TRBJ2-5; 9 bases agree with TRBD2. Germline loops: CDR1 KGHSH, CDR2 LQKENI. V shed 0 bases and J 0 bases; nucleotides not matched to a gene: 5. CDR3 length equals 17 residues. The variable domain in full, completed from reference TRBV18 and TRBJ2-5, reads NAGVMQNPRHLVRRRGQEARLRCSPMKGHSHVYWYRQLPEEGLKFMVYLQKENIIDESGMPKERFSAEFPKEGPSILRIQQVVRGDSAAYFCASSPPGLAGYQETQYFGPGTRLLVL.